This T cell receptor (beta chain) originates from a study of blood T cell repertoires in COVID-19. Study at large: The United States, Italy and Spain provided the acute and convalescent COVID-19 samples.

Germline V CDR1 and CDR2: SGDLS, YYNGEE. The CDR3 has 15 residues. Unmatched junction bases numbered 1, after V lost 1 base and J lost 2 bases. Sequenced by immunoSEQ multiplex PCR; TCRdb stores in-frame clones only, minus some. The data contain 140,000 to 150,000 clones, more than 75% of them singletons. The V call is TRBV9, the J call TRBJ2-5, with 11 bases that match TRBD2. This receptor was identified in a woman aged 45-65 years with active or convalescent COVID-19. Sequencing was carried out using peripheral blood. DNA of the CDR3: TGTGCCAGCAGCGTAACTAGCGGGGGACAAGAGACCCAGTACTTC. It is translated as CASSVTSGGQETQYF.